A selection of T cell receptor beta chains follows, all from one sample in a study of regulatory T cells in long-lasting Graves disease. Using its own MiXCR run on the multiplex PCR reads, TCRdb lists one record per CDR3 protein. The sample has 440,000 or so distinct CDR3 sequences, more than 13% seen once. The same specimen was also included in a second study, on T cells in Graves' hyperthyroidism and ophthalmopathy.

This sample comprised peripheral blood mononuclear cells (PBMCs), obtained at new diagnosis, from a patient treated with antithyroid drugs. These TCRs come from a woman in her 30s with Graves disease. CDR3s include the opening cysteine and the closing phenylalanine or tryptophan. The order of the fields is D gene, clone size, V gene, J gene, CDR3 DNA, CDR3 protein. D genes are given only for firm matches. A row's size may be missing; if present it is once, few, many or a size class.

>.|.|TRBV15|TRBJ2-1
TGTGCCACCAGCAGAACAGGGCCGGTGGGCAATGAGCAGTTCTTC
CATSRTGPVGNEQFF
>.|many|TRBV12-3/TRBV12-4|TRBJ2-1
TGTGCCAGCACCCCCTCAGACTACAATGAGCAGTTCTTC
CASTPSDYNEQFF
>TRBD1|.|TRBV5-5|TRBJ1-5
TGTGCCAGCAGCGATACAGGGGTCGGACAGCCCCAGCATTTT
CASSDTGVGQPQHF
>.|few|TRBV3-1|TRBJ2-7
TGTGCCAGCAGCCAAGTGATCCAGGAGCAGTACTTC
CASSQVIQEQYF
>TRBD2|many|TRBV20-1|TRBJ2-1
TGCAGTGCCATTAGCGGGAGGGCCCACAATGAGCAGTTCTTC
CSAISGRAHNEQFF
>.|many|TRBV28|TRBJ2-7
TGTGCCAGCCGGACTGCCTACTACGAGCAGTACTTC
CASRTAYYEQYF
>TRBD2|.|TRBV11-1|TRBJ2-7
TGTGCCAGCAGCTTAGAGGTTGCGGGAGGGAGGCACTTC
CASSLEVAGGRHF
>TRBD2|.|TRBV5-1|TRBJ2-1
TGCGCCAGCAGCTTGGCCCACCTAGCGGAACTTTACAATGAGCAGTTCTTC
CASSLAHLAELYNEQFF
>.|few|TRBV20-1|TRBJ2-6
TGCAGTGCTAGCTCTGACGCGGGGGCCAACGTCCTGACTTTC
CSASSDAGANVLTF
>.|.|TRBV5-1|TRBJ1-4
TGCGCCAGCAGCTTGGCCGCAGGGTATGAAAAACTGTTTTTT
CASSLAAGYEKLFF
>TRBD2|many|TRBV12-3/TRBV12-4|TRBJ2-5
TGTGCCAGCAGCCTAGCGGGAGTAGGGGAAGAGACCCAGTACTTC
CASSLAGVGEETQYF
>.|.|TRBV20-1|TRBJ1-2
TGCAGTGCTAGAGATCTCCAAGGGGGCTACACCTTC
CSARDLQGGYTF
>TRBD2|many|TRBV11-2|TRBJ2-6
TGTGCCAGCAGCTTACGTCCGGGACTAGCGGGAGTCGGTGGGGCCAACGTCCTGACTTTC
CASSLRPGLAGVGGANVLTF
>TRBD1|many|TRBV12-3/TRBV12-4|TRBJ2-7
TGTGCCAGCAGCCCTTTTCCGGGACAGGGGGCTGAGCACGAGCAGTACTTC
CASSPFPGQGAEHEQYF
>.|many|TRBV18|TRBJ1-1
TGTGCCAGCTCAGGGGGTATGAACACTGAAGCTTTCTTT
CASSGGMNTEAFF
>TRBD2|many|TRBV7-3|TRBJ2-2
TGTGCCAGCAGCTCTCCGGGACTAGCGGGAGGGATCGGGGAGCTGTTTTTT
CASSSPGLAGGIGELFF
>TRBD1|many|TRBV29-1|TRBJ2-7
TGCAGCGTTGACGGGACAGCGTCCGAGCAGTACTTC
CSVDGTASEQYF
>.|many|TRBV12-3/TRBV12-4|TRBJ2-7
TGTGCCAGCAGTTCTCCCGGGAAGGGCGCCTCCTACGAGCAGTACTTC
CASSSPGKGASYEQYF
>.|few|TRBV14|TRBJ2-1
TGTGCCAGCAGCCAAGTCTCCCGGTACAATGAGCAGTTCTTC
CASSQVSRYNEQFF
>.|many|TRBV27|TRBJ1-2
TGTGCCAGCAGTTCAGCCCAGGGGAAGCTCTATGGCTACACCTTC
CASSSAQGKLYGYTF
>TRBD2|.|TRBV6-2/TRBV6-3|TRBJ2-1
TGTGCCAGCAGGGCAGACAGGACTAGCGGGAGTTCCTTC
CASRADRTSGSSF
>.|few|TRBV10-3|TRBJ1-4
TGTGCCATCAGCGCTGGACGGAAGGCAACTAATGAAAAACTGTTTTTT
CAISAGRKATNEKLFF
>.|many|TRBV11-2|TRBJ1-4
TGTGCCAGCAGTTCCAAAGGGGATGAAAAACTGTTTTTT
CASSSKGDEKLFF
>.|.|TRBV20-1|TRBJ2-3
TGCAGTGTCACACGGCGGATGACTGCGGCGGCAGATACGCAGTATTTT
CSVTRRMTAAADTQYF
>.|many|TRBV11-3|TRBJ2-4
TGTGCCAGCAGCTTAGGAGGGGCCGGGTATCAAAACATTCAGTACTTC
CASSLGGAGYQNIQYF
>TRBD1|many|TRBV3-1|TRBJ1-2
TGTGCCAGCAGCCAAGTTTCCGGGACAGGGAGCGCTCAAGCTAACTATGGCTACACCTTC
CASSQVSGTGSAQANYGYTF
>.|many|TRBV6-1|TRBJ1-2
TGTGCCAGCATTGAGGGACGGAGAAACTATGGCTACACCTTC
CASIEGRRNYGYTF
>.|few|TRBV4-1|TRBJ1-2
TGCGCCAGCAGCCAAGAATCGACAGATCTCTATGGCTACACCTTC
CASSQESTDLYGYTF
>.|few|TRBV11-3|TRBJ1-4
TGTGCCAGCAGCTACTCCCGGGGCTTCCTCGGTGAAAAACTGTTTTTT
CASSYSRGFLGEKLFF
>.|many|TRBV28|TRBJ1-1
TGTGCCAGCAGTTTATCGGGGGGGAACACTGAAGCTTTCTTT
CASSLSGGNTEAFF
>.|few|TRBV10-3|TRBJ2-1
TGTGCCATCAGTATTAAGGGGAGTAGTGCCAATGAGCAGTTCTTC
CAISIKGSSANEQFF
>TRBD1|many|TRBV7-3|TRBJ2-1
TGTGCCAGCAGCCAGGGGGACAGGGGGTACAATGAGCAGTTCTTC
CASSQGDRGYNEQFF
>.|.|TRBV7-9|TRBJ2-2
TGTGCCAGCAGCTTAGGGATAGCGAACACCGGGGAGCTGTTTTTT
CASSLGIANTGELFF
>.|many|TRBV6-1|TRBJ1-1
TGTGCCAGCAGCCGGAGCTCTGAAGCTTTCTTT
CASSRSSEAFF
>.|.|TRBV24-1|TRBJ1-2
TGTGCCACCAGTGAAGGGTTAAACAAGGCCAGCTACACCTTC
CATSEGLNKASYTF
>.|.|TRBV5-1|TRBJ1-5
TGCGCCAGCAGCTTGGGGGCTGCGGATAGCAATCAGCCCCAGCATTTT
CASSLGAADSNQPQHF
>.|many|TRBV6-5|TRBJ2-7
TGTGCCAGCAGTTACTCAGAGGGACACGGCTACGAGCAGTACTTC
CASSYSEGHGYEQYF
>.|.|TRBV11-2|TRBJ2-6
TGTGCCAGCAGCTTAGATATTAGGGAATCAGGGGCCAACGTCCTGACTTTC
CASSLDIRESGANVLTF
>TRBD1|.|TRBV20-1|TRBJ1-1
TGCAGTGCTAGAGGGGACAGGCTCGGGGCTGAAGCTTTCTTT
CSARGDRLGAEAFF
>TRBD1|many|TRBV5-6|TRBJ2-7
TGTGCCAGCAGCGCATGGACCGACAGGGGTCACTACGAGCAGTACTTC
CASSAWTDRGHYEQYF
>.|many|TRBV20-1|TRBJ1-1
TGCAGTGCTACAGAACTCGGCATGAACACTGAAGCTTTCTTT
CSATELGMNTEAFF
>.|few|TRBV29-1|TRBJ2-7
TGCAGCGTTGAAAGGGGGGAGACAGGCGAAACCTACGAGCAGTACTTC
CSVERGETGETYEQYF
>.|.|TRBV5-6|TRBJ2-7
TGTGCCAGCAGCTTGGCTGGGGGTTTCGGCCAACACGAGCAGTACTTC
CASSLAGGFGQHEQYF
>.|many|TRBV3-1|TRBJ2-1
TGTGCCAGCAGCCAAGTTCCGGGCAACGAGCAGTTCTTC
CASSQVPGNEQFF
>.|once|TRBV19|TRBJ1-1
TGTGCCAGTAGAGGGGGGAGAGCTGAAGCTTTCTTT
CASRGGRAEAFF
>TRBD1|.|TRBV19|TRBJ1-4
TGTGCCAGTGGCGGACAGGTCCCTAATGAAAAACTGTTTTTT
CASGGQVPNEKLFF
>TRBD1|many|TRBV6-1|TRBJ1-1
TGTGCCAGCAGTCGGACAGGGCCGAACACTGAAGCTTTCTTT
CASSRTGPNTEAFF
>.|many|TRBV11-1|TRBJ2-7
TGTGCCACCACGTTATCCGGAGGGTCCGAGCAGTACTTC
CATTLSGGSEQYF
>TRBD2|many|TRBV11-2|TRBJ2-5
TGTGCCAGCAGCTGGATCCTAGCGGGAGGGCAAGAGACCCAGTACTTC
CASSWILAGGQETQYF
>TRBD1|many|TRBV20-1|TRBJ2-1
TGCAGTGCTAGAGACGGACAGGGAAACAATGAGCAGTTCTTC
CSARDGQGNNEQFF
>TRBD2|few|TRBV5-8|TRBJ2-2
TGTGCCAGCAGCTTGGCCGGACTAGCGGGAGGCGCGGGCACCGGGGAGCTGTTTTTT
CASSLAGLAGGAGTGELFF
>.|once|TRBV4-2|TRBJ1-1
TGTGCCAGCAGCCAAGATCAAGGGGGGCTGAACACTGAAGCTTTCTTT
CASSQDQGGLNTEAFF
>.|many|TRBV6-2/TRBV6-3|TRBJ2-3
TGTGCCAGCAGTTACCATCAAAGGACGGAAACGCAGTATTTT
CASSYHQRTETQYF